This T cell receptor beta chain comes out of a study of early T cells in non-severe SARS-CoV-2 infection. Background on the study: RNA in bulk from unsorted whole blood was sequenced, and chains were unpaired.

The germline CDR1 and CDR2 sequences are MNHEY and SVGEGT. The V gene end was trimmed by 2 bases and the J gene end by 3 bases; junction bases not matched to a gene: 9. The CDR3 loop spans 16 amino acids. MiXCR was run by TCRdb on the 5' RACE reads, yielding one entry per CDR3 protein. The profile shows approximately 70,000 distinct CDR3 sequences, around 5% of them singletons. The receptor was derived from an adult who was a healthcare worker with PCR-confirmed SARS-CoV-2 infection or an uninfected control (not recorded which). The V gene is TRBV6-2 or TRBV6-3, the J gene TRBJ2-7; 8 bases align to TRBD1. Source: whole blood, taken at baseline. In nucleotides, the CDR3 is TGTGCCAGCAGTTACCCGATCTCGGACAGGGACTACGAGCAGTACTTC. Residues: CASSYPISDRDYEQYF.